The 5 T cell receptor beta chains given below trace back to one sample, sequenced in a study of cytomegalovirus exposure and HLA in healthy donors. The primer mix had 60 Vbeta and 13 Jbeta primers. Produced via immunoSEQ multiplex PCR; TCRdb's table is partial and in-frame only. Of 170,000 or so clones listed, 65% to 80% are singletons. Sequencing used PBMCs. The origin of the receptors is a woman in her forties in good health and CMV-seronegative.

The chain combines TRBV2 with TRBJ2-2; 12 bases match TRBD2. J was trimmed by 1 base and V by 0 bases; bases with no gene match: 9. The CDR3 is made up of 20 amino acids. Per the germline V gene, CDR1 is SNHLY and CDR2 is FYNNEI. The CDR3 region is CASSEARRASGRGNTGELFF. CDR3 bases: TGTGCCAGCAGTGAAGCGCGGCGGGCTAGCGGGAGGGGGAACACCGGGGAGCTGTTTTTT.

V and J are TRBV9 and TRBJ1-2; D is perhaps TRBD1 (6 bases). V was pared by 4 bases and J by 4 bases, with 17 bases between. Germline V gives CDR1 SGDLS, CDR2 YYNGEE. CDR3 size: 15 residues. This CDR3 is CASSPQTGKGYGYTF. In nucleotides, the CDR3 is TGTGCCAGCAGCCCCCAGACAGGAAAAGGCTATGGCTACACCTTC.

This chain links TRBV7-8 with TRBJ2-7, with D possibly TRBD1 on 5 matching bases. CDR1 is SGHVS, CDR2 FQNEAQ, per germline. There are 13 residues in the CDR3. V was cut by 1 base and J by 4 bases, with 8 bases left in between. The DNA for the CDR3 is TGTGCCAGCAGCTTAGTACAGGCTTACGAGCAGTACTTC. Translating it yields CASSLVQAYEQYF.

This clone has only a few counts. The chain employs TRBV5-6 and TRBJ1-5, with TRBD1 matching over 8 bases. The germline V gene encodes CDR1 SGHDT and CDR2 YYEEEE. This CDR3 contains 15 residues. Germline trimming cut 4 bases from V and 6 bases from J; bases unmatched to any gene: 9. The chain's CDR3 is CASSTGQGLGQPQHF. CDR3 sequence (DNA): TGTGCCAGCAGCACCGGACAGGGCCTCGGTCAGCCCCAGCATTTT. Together with reference TRBV5-6 and TRBJ1-5, the CDR3 gives the full variable domain: DAGVTQSPTHLIKTRGQQVTLRCSPKSGHDTVSWYQQALGQGPQFIFQYYEEEERQRGNFPDRFSGHQFPNYSSELNVNALLLGDSALYLCASSTGQGLGQPQHFGDGTRLSIL.

The chain joins TRBV30 to TRBJ2-5; D possibly corresponds to TRBD2 (6 bases). CDR1 is GTSNPN and CDR2 is SVGIG in the germline V gene (reference sequence). The CDR3 contains 12 residues. The V and J ends lost 5 bases and 2 bases respectively, with 9 bases between them. CDR3 DNA: TGTGCCTGGGACCGGGGGCAAGAGACCCAGTACTTC. Its protein product is CAWDRGQETQYF.